What follows are 17 T cell receptor beta chains derived from one specimen sequenced in a study of blood T cell repertoires in COVID-19. Profiling relied on immunoSEQ multiplex PCR, and the TCRdb table lists in-frame clones only, not all of them. The table has over 250,000 clones, around 91% seen once. The sample taken for sequencing was peripheral blood. The receptors were sampled from a woman aged 60-75 years with acute or convalescent COVID-19.

The CDR3 loop reads CASSLTGPPDTEAFF. CDR3 sequence (DNA): TGTGCCAGCAGCTTGACAGGGCCCCCTGACACTGAAGCTTTCTTT. This rearrangement joins TRBV7-2 to TRBJ1-1; 7 nucleotides agree with TRBD1. In germline, CDR1 is SGHTA, CDR2 FQGNSA. V was clipped by 3 bases and J by 3 bases; unmatched bases: 7. The CDR3 consists of 15 residues. The variable domain in full, with the rest retrieved from reference TRBV7-2 and TRBJ1-1, is GAGVSQSPSNKVTEKGKDVELRCDPISGHTALYWYRQSLGQGLEFLIYFQGNSAPDKSGLPSDRFSAERTGGSVSTLTIQRTQQEDSAVYLCASSLTGPPDTEAFFGQGTRLTVV.

The chain joins TRBV28 to TRBJ1-2; 8 bases map to TRBD1. This CDR3 spans 16 amino acids. V lost 3 bases to trimming and J lost 8 bases; unmatched junction nucleotides: 14. Germline V CDR1 and CDR2: MDHEN, SYDVKM. The CDR3 loop reads CASSFTTDRAYGGYTF. The CDR3 DNA sequence: TGTGCCAGCAGTTTTACCACGGACAGGGCCTATGGAGGCTACACCTTC.

The V call is TRBV7-3, the J call TRBJ2-1; TRBD2 matches 10 bases. The ends lost 5 bases at V and 4 bases at J; junction bases unmatched: 11. Germline V CDR1 and CDR2: SGHTA, FQGTGA. The CDR3 contains 17 residues. In DNA form, the CDR3 reads TGTGCCAGCAGCCCCGGGCCTAGCGGGGGTCAGTACAATGAGCAGTTCTTC. Amino acids: CASSPGPSGGQYNEQFF.

The rearrangement links TRBV9 to TRBJ1-1, with 9 nucleotides matching TRBD1. The CDR3 loop spans 15 amino acids. Germline V gene sequence: CDR1 SGDLS, CDR2 YYNGEE. Germline trimming cut 4 bases from V and 2 bases from J; bases unmatched to any gene: 6. The CDR3 loop is CASSTWDRVNTEAFF. The DNA of the CDR3 is TGTGCCAGCAGCACTTGGGACAGGGTAAACACTGAAGCTTTCTTT.

In DNA form, the CDR3 reads TGTGCCAGCAGCTCCGGGACAGGGACGCAATATGGCTACACCTTC. Amino acid sequence: CASSSGTGTQYGYTF. The rearrangement links TRBV7-6 to TRBJ1-2; 9 bases fit TRBD1. Germline trimming cut 4 bases from V and 5 bases from J; bases unmatched to any gene: 8. The germline gives CDR1 SGHVS, CDR2 FNYEAQ. The CDR3 runs 15 residues.

As to this clone: Other nucleotide sequences from this sample produce the same CDR3. J is TRBJ1-6 and V is TRBV9, with D possibly matching TRBD1 (6 bases). There are 14 residues in the CDR3. CDR1 is SGDLS, CDR2 YYNGEE, per germline. The germline V and J ends were trimmed by 0 bases and 7 bases, with 8 bases remaining between them. The CDR3 loop is CASSVAGGNSPLHF. CDR3 coding DNA: TGTGCCAGCAGCGTAGCGGGGGGCAATTCACCCCTCCACTTT.

The chain carries TRBV7-8 and TRBJ1-1; TRBD1 matches at 9 bases. The trim removed 5 bases at V and 5 bases at J, leaving 3 bases unmatched. Germline CDR1 and CDR2: SGHVS and FQNEAQ. This CDR3 has 13 amino acids. The CDR3 nucleotides are TGTGCCAGCAGCCCGACAGGGGGGACTGAAGCTTTCTTT. Encoded protein: CASSPTGGTEAFF.

V usage is TRBV7-2 and J usage is TRBJ2-1; 14 bases are a match to TRBD2. This CDR3 is 21 amino acids long. V lost 0 bases, J lost 8 bases, and 18 bases stayed unmatched. Germline V gene data show CDR1 as SGHTA and CDR2 as FQGNSA. The CDR3 region is CASSLAPPLTSGRALVDEQFF. The CDR3 coding sequence is TGTGCCAGCAGCTTAGCTCCCCCCTTGACTAGCGGGAGGGCCTTAGTCGATGAGCAGTTCTTC.

This clone has a handful of counts. The CDR3 nucleotides are TGTGCCAGCAGCCGGAAGACAGTAGCTAACTATGGCTACACCTTC. Translated: CASSRKTVANYGYTF. The chain combines TRBV5-8 with TRBJ1-2; TRBD1 is a possible D gene (5 bases). V gave up 4 bases and J gave up 0 bases, with 13 bases separating them. This CDR3 contains 15 residues. CDR1 is SGHTS and CDR2 is YDEGEE in the germline V gene.

This chain joins TRBV9 and TRBJ2-1; tentative D call: TRBD1 (6 bases). The CDR3 extends over 17 amino acids. The germline CDR1 and CDR2 sequences are SGDLS and YYNGEE. V dropped 3 bases and J dropped 2 bases, with 18 bases sitting between them. CDR3 coding DNA: TGTGCCAGCAGCGCCACCACAGGGTTACTAACCTACAATGAGCAGTTCTTC. This sequence encodes CASSATTGLLTYNEQFF.

The CDR3, as DNA: TGTGCCTCGAACAGTCCGGGACAGTCTGACGAGCAGTACTTC. Protein: CASNSPGQSDEQYF. The chain has TRBV19 and TRBJ2-7, with 7 bases that match TRBD1. Germline V lookup: CDR1 LNHDA, CDR2 SQIVND (reference sequence). CDR3 length: 14 amino acids. The J segment lost 5 bases and the V segment lost 11 bases, leaving 15 bases of the junction unmatched.

CDR3 in amino acids: CASSLLGALSNEKLFF. The CDR3, as DNA: TGCGCCAGCAGCTTGTTGGGGGCTCTTTCTAATGAAAAACTGTTTTTT. V is TRBV5-1 and J is TRBJ1-4; D might be TRBD1 (6 bases). Germline CDR1 SGHRS, CDR2 YFSETQ. V was shortened by 1 base and J by 3 bases, with 13 bases between the two germline ends. The CDR3 contains 16 residues.

The J gene is TRBJ1-4, the V gene TRBV16; possibly TRBD1 for D (6 bases). Deletions cut 5 bases from V and 8 bases from J, with 15 bases between. The CDR3 covers 14 residues. The germline gives CDR1 KGHSY, CDR2 FQNENV. The CDR3 protein is CASSAHRVSEKLFF. The CDR3 DNA follows: TGTGCCAGCAGCGCACACAGGGTTTCGGAAAAACTGTTTTTT.

This chain connects TRBV28 to TRBJ1-2; TRBD1 agrees at 7 bases. With 6 bases clipped from V and 7 bases from J, the junction kept 5 bases outside the gene matches. The CDR3 is made up of 12 amino acids. Germline CDR1 is MDHEN and CDR2 is SYDVKM. The CDR3 DNA reads as TGTGCCAGCAGGTCAGGGGGTAGTGGCTACACCTTC. It yields the protein CASRSGGSGYTF.

The V gene is TRBV10-3, the J gene TRBJ2-5; no reliable D call. Germline values: CDR1 ENHRY, CDR2 SYGVKD. The ends were cut back, 2 bases at V and 0 bases at J, with 4 bases in the middle. This CDR3 is 13 amino acids long. The chain's CDR3 is CAISENNQETQYF. CDR3 in DNA: TGTGCCATCAGTGAGAACAACCAAGAGACCCAGTACTTC.

CDR3 sequence reads: CASSGGQAGTEAFF. In nucleotides, the CDR3 is TGTGCCAGCAGCGGGGGACAGGCGGGCACTGAAGCTTTCTTT. The chain uses TRBV5-5 and TRBJ1-1, with 8 bases identical to TRBD1. The germline V gene encodes CDR1 SGHKS and CDR2 YYEKEE (reference sequence). This CDR3 region has 14 residues. Losses at the gene ends were 4 bases for V and 4 bases for J; bases not matched to a gene: 6.

V is TRBV24-1 and J is TRBJ2-3, with TRBD1 as a possible D gene (6 bases). Germline loops: CDR1 KGHDR, CDR2 SFDVKD. The CDR3 loop spans 14 amino acids. Trimming shortened V by 4 bases and J by 2 bases, and 9 bases separated the two germline ends. CDR3 in DNA: TGTGCCACCAGTGACCGGACAGACACAGATACGCAGTATTTT. Encoded protein: CATSDRTDTDTQYF.